The present T cell receptor beta chain was sequenced within a study of T cell changes during pregnancy in multiple sclerosis. The method was immunoSEQ multiplex PCR; TCRdb's version includes in-frame clones alone and lacks a portion of them. The table has tens of thousands of clones, 75% to 95% seen once; the top ten hold around 10%. The CDR3 loop spans 16 amino acids. CDR1 and CDR2 (germline): MDHEN, SYDVKM. Trimming removed 2 bases from V and 7 bases from J; junction bases left unmatched: 8. Here the sequenced sample was CD8+ T cells from peripheral blood mononuclear cells, taken after pregnancy. The receptor comes from a female donor with multiple sclerosis, enrolled in a pregnancy study. The chain carries TRBV28 and TRBJ1-1; 12 bases are a match to TRBD1. The CDR3 bases are TGTGCCAGCAGTTTAAGGTGGGACAGGGGGCCAATTGAAGCTTTCTTT. It codes for CASSLRWDRGPIEAFF. Full variable domain (remainder filled in from reference TRBV28 and TRBJ1-1): DVKVTQSSRYLVKRTGEKVFLECVQDMDHENMFWYRQDPGLGLRLIYFSYDVKMKEKGDIPEGYSVSREKKERFSLILESASTNQTSMYLCASSLRWDRGPIEAFFGQGTRLTVV.